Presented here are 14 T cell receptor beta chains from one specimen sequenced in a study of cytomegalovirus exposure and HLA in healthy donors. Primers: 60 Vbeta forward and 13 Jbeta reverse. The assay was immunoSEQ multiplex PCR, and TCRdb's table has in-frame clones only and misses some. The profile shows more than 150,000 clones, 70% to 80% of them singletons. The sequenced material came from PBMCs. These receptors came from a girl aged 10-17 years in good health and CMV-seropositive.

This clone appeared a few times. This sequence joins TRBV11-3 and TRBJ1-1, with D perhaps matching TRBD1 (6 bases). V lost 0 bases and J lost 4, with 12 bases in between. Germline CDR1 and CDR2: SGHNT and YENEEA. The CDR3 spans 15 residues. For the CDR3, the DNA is TGTGCCAGCAGCTTAGATCAGGGCAGGGGCACTGAAGCTTTCTTT. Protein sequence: CASSLDQGRGTEAFF.

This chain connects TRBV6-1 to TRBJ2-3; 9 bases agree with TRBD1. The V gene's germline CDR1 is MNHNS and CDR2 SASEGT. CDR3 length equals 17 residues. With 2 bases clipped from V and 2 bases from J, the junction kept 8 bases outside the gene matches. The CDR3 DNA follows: TGTGCCAGCAGTGAACGAGGGGACAGGGCGAACACAGATACGCAGTATTTT. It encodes CASSERGDRANTDTQYF.

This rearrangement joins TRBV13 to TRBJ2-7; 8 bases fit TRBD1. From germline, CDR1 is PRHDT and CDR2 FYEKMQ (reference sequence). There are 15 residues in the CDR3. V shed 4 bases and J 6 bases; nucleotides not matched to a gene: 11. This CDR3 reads CASSSEDRVASEQYF. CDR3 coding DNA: TGTGCCAGCAGCTCGGAGGACAGGGTGGCCTCCGAGCAGTACTTC.

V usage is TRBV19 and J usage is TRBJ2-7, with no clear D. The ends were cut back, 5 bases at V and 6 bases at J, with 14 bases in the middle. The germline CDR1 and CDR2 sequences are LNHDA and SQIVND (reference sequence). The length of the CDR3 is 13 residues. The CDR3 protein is CASSDWHLGEQYF. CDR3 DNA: TGTGCCAGTAGTGATTGGCACCTAGGCGAGCAGTACTTC.

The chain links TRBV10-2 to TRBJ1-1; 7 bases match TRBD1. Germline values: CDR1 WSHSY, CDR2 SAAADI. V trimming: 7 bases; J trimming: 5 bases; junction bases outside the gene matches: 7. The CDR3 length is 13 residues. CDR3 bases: TGCGCCAGCATGGTGCAGGGGGTGACTGAAGCTTTCTTT. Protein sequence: CASMVQGVTEAFF.

CDR3 loop: CASSSFGYEQYF. The CDR3 DNA follows: TGTGCCAGCAGCTCCTTCGGCTACGAGCAGTACTTC. The chain carries TRBV7-9 and TRBJ2-7; D uncertain. Germline V CDR1 and CDR2: SEHNR, FQNEAQ (reference sequence). The CDR3 sequence is 12 residues long. Trimming pared 4 bases from V and 3 bases from J, leaving 7 bases between.

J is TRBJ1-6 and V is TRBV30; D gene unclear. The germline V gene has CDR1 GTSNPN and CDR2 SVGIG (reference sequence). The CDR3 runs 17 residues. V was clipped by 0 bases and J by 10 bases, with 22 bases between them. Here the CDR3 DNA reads TGTGCCTGGAGTGTACGACGGCATGCGGGGAGTCGGTCACCCCTCCACTTT. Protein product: CAWSVRRHAGSRSPLHF.

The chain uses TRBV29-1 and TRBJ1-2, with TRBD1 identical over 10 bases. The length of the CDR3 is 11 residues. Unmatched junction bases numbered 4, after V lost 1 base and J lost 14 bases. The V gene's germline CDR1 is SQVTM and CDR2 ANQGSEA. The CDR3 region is CSVEVGQGRTF. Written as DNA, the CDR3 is TGCAGCGTTGAAGTGGGACAGGGGCGGACCTTC. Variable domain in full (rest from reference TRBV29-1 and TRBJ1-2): SAVISQKPSRDICQRGTSLTIQCQVDSQVTMMFWYRQQPGQSLTLIATANQGSEATYESGFVIDKFPISRPNLTFSTLTVSNMSPEDSSIYLCSVEVGQGRTFGSGTRLTVV.

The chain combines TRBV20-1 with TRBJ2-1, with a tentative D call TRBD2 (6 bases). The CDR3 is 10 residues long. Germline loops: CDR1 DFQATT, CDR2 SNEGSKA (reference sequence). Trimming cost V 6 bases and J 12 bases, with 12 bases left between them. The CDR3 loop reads CSAGDSRQFF. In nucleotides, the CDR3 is TGCAGTGCCGGGGACTCCCGGCAGTTCTTC.

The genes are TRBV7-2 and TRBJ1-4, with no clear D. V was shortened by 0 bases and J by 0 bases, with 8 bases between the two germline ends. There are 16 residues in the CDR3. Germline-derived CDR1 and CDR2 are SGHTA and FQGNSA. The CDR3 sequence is CASSLAPQSTNEKLFF. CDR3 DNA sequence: TGTGCCAGCAGCTTAGCGCCACAGTCAACTAATGAAAAACTGTTTTTT.

The DNA for the CDR3 is TGCGCCAGCATCCAGACTAGCGGGGGCGGTGAGCAGTTCTTC. Translating it yields CASIQTSGGGEQFF. The chain recombines TRBV5-1 with TRBJ2-1; 12 bases fit TRBD2. Germline V gene lookup returns CDR1 SGHRS and CDR2 YFSETQ. After removal of 6 bases from V and 9 bases from J, the junction contained 7 bases not matched to a gene. This CDR3 region has 14 residues.

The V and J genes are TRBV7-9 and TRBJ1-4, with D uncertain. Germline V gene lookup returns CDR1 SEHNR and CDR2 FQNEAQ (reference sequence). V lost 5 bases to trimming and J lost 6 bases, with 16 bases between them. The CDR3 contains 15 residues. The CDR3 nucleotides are TGTGCCAGCAGCCCTCCCCCCAACGGAGATGAAAAACTGTTTTTT. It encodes CASSPPPNGDEKLFF.

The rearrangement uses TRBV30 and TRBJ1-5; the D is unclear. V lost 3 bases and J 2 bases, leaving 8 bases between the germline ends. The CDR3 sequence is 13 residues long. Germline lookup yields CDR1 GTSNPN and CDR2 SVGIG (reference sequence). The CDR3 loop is CAWRGSGNQPQHF. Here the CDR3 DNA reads TGTGCCTGGAGGGGGAGCGGCAATCAGCCCCAGCATTTT.

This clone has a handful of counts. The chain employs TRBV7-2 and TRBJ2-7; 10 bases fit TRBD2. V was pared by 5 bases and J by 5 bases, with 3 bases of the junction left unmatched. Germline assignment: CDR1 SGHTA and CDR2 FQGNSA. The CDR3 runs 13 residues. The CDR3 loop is CASSSGGGDEQYF. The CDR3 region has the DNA TGTGCCAGCAGCAGCGGGGGGGGCGACGAGCAGTACTTC.